This T cell receptor (beta chain) was observed in a study of technical replicates of blood from several donors. Generated by immunoSEQ multiplex PCR, the TCRdb table keeps only in-frame clones and is missing some. This sample carries tens of thousands of clones, 90% of them seen once, and the ten largest clones take 4% to 5%. V shed 3 bases and J 2 bases; nucleotides not matched to a gene: 5. The CDR3 loop spans 15 amino acids. Germline CDR1 and CDR2: LNHDA and SQIVND (reference sequence). The J gene is TRBJ2-7, the V gene TRBV19; 9 bases line up with TRBD2. The clonotype comes from a human donor in good health. Some clones in this sample may be carry-over from other donors' samples. The sample was PBMCs. This CDR3 is CASSMEAGGAYEQYF. The CDR3 DNA reads TGTGCCAGTAGTATGGAAGCGGGAGGTGCCTACGAGCAGTACTTC.